This is a list of T cell receptor beta chains from one sample in a study of control samples from healthy donors and cancer patients. Here immunoSEQ multiplex PCR was the method, and the copy in TCRdb shows in-frame clones only, minus some. The sample includes 90,000 or so clones, about 88% of them seen just once. Specimen: blood. These TCRs come from a woman aged 50 to 60 in good health. The CDR3 runs from the conserved cysteine through the conserved F or W. A D gene is named only where the DNA matches it firmly.

>TRBJ1-2|TRBV4-3|.
TGCGCCAGCAGCCAAGGACGAGGGGACTATGGCTACACCTTC
CASSQGRGDYGYTF
>TRBJ2-1|TRBV9|.
TGTGCCAGCAGCGTAGTTGTTATGGGTCCGAGGGGGGCCCGGGATGAGCAGTTCTTC
CASSVVVMGPRGARDEQFF
>TRBJ2-1|TRBV5-1|.
TGCGCCAGCAGCTTGGTTGGAGGGATAGCCTACAATGAGCAGTTCTTC
CASSLVGGIAYNEQFF
>TRBJ2-2|TRBV5-4|.
TGTGCCAGCAGCCTGGGGTCCAGCGCAATCGCGAACACCGGGGAGCTGTTTTTT
CASSLGSSAIANTGELFF
>TRBJ2-3|TRBV4-3|.
TGCGCCAGCAGCCTTAGGACGTATGAGGGGACCACAGATACGCAGTATTTT
CASSLRTYEGTTDTQYF
>TRBJ2-7|TRBV12-3/TRBV12-4|.
TGTGCCAGCAGTTTGGGGGGTCCGGACGAGCAGTACTTC
CASSLGGPDEQYF
>TRBJ2-3|TRBV29-1|TRBD1
TGCAGCGTTATTAGTGGGTTTTCGGAATTGGGACAGGGGAGAGATACGCAGTATTTT
CSVISGFSELGQGRDTQYF
>TRBJ2-1|TRBV4-3|TRBD2
TGCGCCAGCAGCCCCGGACTAGCGGGGGGCCTAAGCTCCTACAATGAGCAGTTCTTC
CASSPGLAGGLSSYNEQFF
>TRBJ1-4|TRBV6-2/TRBV6-3|TRBD1
TGTGCCAGCAGTGATCGTACGGGACAGGGGGCCAAAATCCATGAAAAACTGTTTTTT
CASSDRTGQGAKIHEKLFF
>TRBJ2-3|TRBV20-1|.
TGCAGTGCTAGTCCGTCAGGGAGCACAGATACGCAGTATTTT
CSASPSGSTDTQYF